Described below is a single T cell receptor (beta chain) sequence and its context. This specimen comes from a study of blood T cell repertoires in COVID-19. About the study: Researchers got acute and convalescent COVID-19 samples from the United States, Italy and Spain. The cDNA or gDNA used as material had been derived from T cells, B-cell-depleted T cells, or PBMCs.

Libraries were prepared by immunoSEQ multiplex PCR; TCRdb keeps only in-frame clonotypes and omits some of them. The sample yields about 240,000 clones, 82% seen once. The sample taken for sequencing was peripheral blood. The sequence was obtained from a woman aged 55 to 70 with active or convalescent COVID-19.

This CDR3 is CASSLGDRINYGYTF. CDR3 in DNA: TGTGCCAGCAGTCTAGGGGACAGGATAAACTATGGCTACACCTTC. This chain uses TRBV7-9 with TRBJ1-2; 8 bases are shared with TRBD1. J lost 2 bases, V lost 6 bases, and 8 bases had no gene match. This CDR3 is 15 amino acids long. Per germline, CDR1 SEHNR and CDR2 FQNEAQ (reference sequence).